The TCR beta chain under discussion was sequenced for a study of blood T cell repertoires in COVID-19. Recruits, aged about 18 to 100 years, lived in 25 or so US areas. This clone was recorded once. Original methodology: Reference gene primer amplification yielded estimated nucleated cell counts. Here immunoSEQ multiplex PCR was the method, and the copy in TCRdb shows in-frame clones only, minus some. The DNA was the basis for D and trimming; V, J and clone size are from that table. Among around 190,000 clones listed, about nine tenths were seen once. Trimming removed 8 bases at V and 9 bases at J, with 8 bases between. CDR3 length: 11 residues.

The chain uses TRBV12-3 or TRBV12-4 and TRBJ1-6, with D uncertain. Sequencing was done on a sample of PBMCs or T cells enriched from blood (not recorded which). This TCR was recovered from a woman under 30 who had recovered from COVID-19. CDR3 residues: CASSNGSPLHF. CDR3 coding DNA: TGTGCCAGCTCTAACGGTTCACCCCTCCACTTT.